One sample yielded the 23 T cell receptor beta chains listed below, sequenced in a study of read filtering for tumor transcriptome and immune sequencing. From around 440 ng of RNA, a library with molecular barcoded alpha/delta and beta/gamma adaptors was made. Each CDR3 protein gets one entry after TCRdb re-called the reads with MiXCR. The sample comprises around 26,000 distinct CDR3 sequences, around 14% of which are singletons, and about 45% rests with the top ten. Specimen: a population of CD138-negative cells sorted from bone marrow. These TCRs come from a donor at least 40 years old with multiple myeloma.

This clonotype was recorded at least ten times. This sequence joins TRBV30 and TRBJ1-1; 8 nucleotides match TRBD1. CDR3 length: 13 amino acids. The germline V gene encodes CDR1 GTSNPN and CDR2 SVGIG (reference sequence). Losses at the gene ends were 2 bases for V and 4 bases for J; bases not matched to a gene: 3. The CDR3 here is CAWSPDRVTEAFF. In nucleotides, the CDR3 is TGTGCCTGGAGTCCGGACAGGGTCACTGAAGCTTTCTTT.

This clonotype was seen at least ten times. The genes are TRBV7-6 and TRBJ2-2, with D possibly TRBD1 on 5 matching bases. The V gene's germline CDR1 is SGHVS and CDR2 FNYEAQ. Between the trimmed V and J ends, which lost 6 bases and 7 bases, there was a span of 15 bases. This CDR3 region has 14 residues. DNA of the CDR3: TGTGCCAGCAGTAGCAGGGTTGGTGGCGGGGAGCTGTTTTTT. It yields the protein CASSSRVGGGELFF. The full variable domain, completed using reference TRBV7-6 and TRBJ2-2, is GAGVSQSPRYKVTKRGQDVALRCDPISGHVSLYWYRQALGQGPEFLTYFNYEAQQDKSGLPNDRFSAERPEGSISTLTIQRTEQRDSAMYRCASSSRVGGGELFFGEGSRLTVL.

This clonotype was seen repeatedly, ten times or more. The J gene is TRBJ1-2, the V gene TRBV29-1; D gene uncertain. Germline loops: CDR1 SQVTM, CDR2 ANQGSEA. V was shortened by 0 bases and J by 8 bases, with 13 bases between the two germline ends. The CDR3 has 13 residues. CDR3 in amino acids: CSVEERAPKGYTF. CDR3 nucleotide sequence: TGCAGCGTTGAAGAACGCGCACCGAAGGGCTACACCTTC. Looking up the rest from reference TRBV29-1 and TRBJ1-2 gives the full variable domain: SAVISQKPSRDICQRGTSLTIQCQVDSQVTMMFWYRQQPGQSLTLIATANQGSEATYESGFVIDKFPISRPNLTFSTLTVSNMSPEDSSIYLCSVEERAPKGYTFGSGTRLTVV.

This clonotype was seen many times. The DNA of the CDR3 is TGCAGTGCTACCCGGGCGGGAGTGGAAGATACGCAGTATTTT. It encodes CSATRAGVEDTQYF. V usage is TRBV20-1 and J usage is TRBJ2-3; 7 bases align to TRBD2. Germline V gives CDR1 DFQATT, CDR2 SNEGSKA (reference sequence). J lost 5 bases, V lost 4 bases, and 9 bases had no gene match. The CDR3 is made up of 14 amino acids.

The count of this clonotype is one. The germline gene is not matched at one end of the junction; a read error may be the cause. The CDR3 nucleotides are TGTGCCAGCAGCTTTATACAGAACACCGAAGCTCTCTTT. Translating gives CASSFIQNTEALF. The chain has TRBV7-3 and TRBJ1-1; D gene unclear. Per the germline V gene, CDR1 is SGHTA and CDR2 is FQGTGA. This CDR3 has 13 amino acids.

The V call is TRBV30, the J call TRBJ1-2, with D possibly matching TRBD1 (5 bases). The CDR3 runs 15 residues. Per germline, CDR1 GTSNPN and CDR2 SVGIG (reference sequence). Trimming pared 0 bases from V and 3 bases from J, leaving 14 bases between. The CDR3 bases are TGTGCCTGGAGTGTCCCTCCTACAGGAGACTATGGCTACACCTTC. Translated, it gives CAWSVPPTGDYGYTF.

This clonotype has ten or more counts. The CDR3, as DNA: TGCGCCAGCACACCCGGAGCCGGCCCGACTAGCGGCAAACAAGAGACCCAGTACTTC. Encoded protein: CASTPGAGPTSGKQETQYF. The chain recombines TRBV5-1 with TRBJ2-5; 9 bases line up with TRBD2. Germline values: CDR1 SGHRS, CDR2 YFSETQ. This CDR3 is 19 amino acids long. V shed 6 bases and J 2 bases; nucleotides not matched to a gene: 20.

The rearrangement joins TRBV2 to TRBJ1-2; D not resolved. This CDR3 has 12 amino acids. Looked up from germline, CDR1 is SNHLY and CDR2 is FYNNEI. Trimming stripped 4 bases from V and 2 bases from J, with 5 bases between. The CDR3 region has the DNA TGTGCCAGCAGTGCAGAGAACTATGGCTACACCTTC. It is translated as CASSAENYGYTF.

This clonotype was detected ten times or more. The chain carries TRBV19 and TRBJ2-7; 8 nucleotides agree with TRBD1. The CDR3 length is 15 residues. V lost 9 bases to trimming and J lost 0 bases; unmatched junction nucleotides: 10. Germline CDR1 LNHDA, CDR2 SQIVND (reference sequence). DNA of the CDR3: TGTGCCAGCAGACCGACAGGGGCCGGCTCCTACGAGCAGTACTTC. This translates into CASRPTGAGSYEQYF.

This clonotype has a count of ten or more. The rearrangement joins TRBV7-9 to TRBJ2-7; D call uncertain. Trimming took 3 bases from V and 5 from J, leaving 5 bases between them. This CDR3 region has 11 residues. Germline V gives CDR1 SEHNR, CDR2 FQNEAQ (reference sequence). CDR3 region: CASSFLDEQYF. As DNA, the CDR3 is TGTGCCAGCAGCTTCTTAGACGAGCAGTACTTC. The entire variable domain, with the rest obtained from reference TRBV7-9 and TRBJ2-7, is as follows: DTGVSQNPRHKITKRGQNVTFRCDPISEHNRLYWYRQTLGQGPEFLTYFQNEAQLEKSRLLSDRFSAERPKGSFSTLEIQRTEQGDSAMYLCASSFLDEQYFGPGTRLTVT.

The gene calls are TRBV27 and TRBJ1-1; possibly TRBD1 for D (6 bases). Per the germline V gene, CDR1 is MNHEY and CDR2 is SMNVEV (reference sequence). The CDR3 runs 14 residues. Deletions cut 4 bases from V and 0 bases from J, with 9 bases between. CDR3 nucleotides: TGTGCCAGCAGTTACGGACAGATGAACACTGAAGCTTTCTTT. It specifies CASSYGQMNTEAFF.

Many counts were recorded for this clonotype. The chain recombines TRBV7-3 with TRBJ2-1, with 8 bases fitting TRBD2. This CDR3 contains 13 residues. Trimming removed 4 bases from V and 10 bases from J; junction bases left unmatched: 6. Germline CDR1 SGHTA, CDR2 FQGTGA. CDR3 DNA sequence: TGTGCCAGCAGCTCCGAGCGGGAGTGGGAGCAGTTCTTC. It is translated as CASSSEREWEQFF. Full variable domain (outside the CDR3, taken from reference TRBV7-3 and TRBJ2-1): GAGVSQTPSNKVTEKGKYVELRCDPISGHTALYWYRQSLGQGPEFLIYFQGTGAADDSGLPNDRFFAVRPEGSVSTLKIQRTERGDSAVYLCASSSEREWEQFFGPGTRLTVL.

Points on this clonotype: This may stem from a read error, because a much larger clone lies one nucleotide away. Here the CDR3 omits its conserved ending phenylalanine or tryptophan, so a read error is the likely source. It is unclear where the CDR3 begins or ends on the DNA, so no DNA is shown, and the CDR3 is as TCRdb lists it. CDR3 sequence: CASSSSDRGSLLLFL. This chain links TRBV19 with TRBJ1-4; TRBD1, as called in the table, went unchecked against the DNA. The germline V gene has CDR1 LNHDA and CDR2 SQIVND (reference sequence). The CDR3 has 15 residues if both end residues are counted.

Comment on this clonotype: Only one base separates this from a far larger clonotype, so it likely reflects a read error. This chain joins TRBV5-4 and TRBJ2-1; D unclear. This CDR3 comprises 13 residues. Germline V CDR1 and CDR2: SGHNT, YYREEE (reference sequence). Trimming removed 0 bases at V and 4 bases at J, with 5 bases between. CDR3 in DNA: TGTGCCAGCAGCTTGGACATTTACAATGAGCAGTTCTTC. Translating gives CASSLDIYNEQFF. The full variable domain, with the rest looked up from reference TRBV5-4 and TRBJ2-1, is ETGVTQSPTHLIKTRGQQVTLRCSSQSGHNTVSWYQQALGQGPQFIFQYYREEENGRGNFPPRFSGLQFPNYSSELNVNALELDDSALYLCASSLDIYNEQFFGPGTRLTVL.

This clonotype occurred a few times. The chain links TRBV30 to TRBJ2-3, with D perhaps matching TRBD2 (6 bases). Germline V gene lookup returns CDR1 GTSNPN and CDR2 SVGIG (reference sequence). This CDR3 is 13 amino acids long. The ends were cut back, 0 bases at V and 6 bases at J, with 10 bases in the middle. The CDR3 DNA follows: TGTGCCTGGAGTGTGCAAGGGAGGGATACGCAGTATTTT. This translates into CAWSVQGRDTQYF.

This clonotype was counted at least ten times. The rearrangement uses TRBV5-6 and TRBJ2-1; 12 bases fit TRBD2. Losses at the gene ends were 4 bases for V and 4 bases for J; bases not matched to a gene: 9. CDR3 length equals 17 residues. Germline values: CDR1 SGHDT, CDR2 YYEEEE. In DNA, the CDR3 is TGTGCCAGCAGCCAAGAGAGGACTAGCGGGATTTACAATGAGCAGTTCTTC. Its protein is CASSQERTSGIYNEQFF.

This clonotype was detected many times. The chain combines TRBV5-5 with TRBJ1-1, with D unclear. The V end was cut by 3 bases, the J end by 5 bases, with 11 bases between. Germline V CDR1 and CDR2: SGHKS, YYEKEE (reference sequence). There are 13 residues in the CDR3. The CDR3 loop is CASSWTLTTEAFF. The CDR3 DNA is TGTGCCAGCAGCTGGACCTTAACGACTGAAGCTTTCTTT.

As regards this clonotype: A far bigger clonotype differs at one base, so this is likely a read error. The chain uses TRBV5-1 and TRBJ1-4; tentatively, D is TRBD2 (5 bases). Matching the DNA end better, TRBJ2-3 makes the J call doubtful. Germline CDR1 reads SGHRS; CDR2 reads YFSETQ. This CDR3 comprises 15 residues. This CDR3 reads CASSSDTRAPTTQYF. The CDR3 DNA reads as TGCGCCAGCAGCTCAGACACGAGGGCGCCAACTACGCAGTATTTT.

This clonotype was seen ten or more times. V gene TRBV3-1 combines with J gene TRBJ2-7; 7 bases are a match to TRBD1. The germline gives CDR1 LGHDT, CDR2 YNNKEL (reference sequence). CDR3 size: 13 residues. V lost 1 base to trimming and J lost 6 bases; unmatched junction nucleotides: 3. The CDR3 protein is CASSQGKGAEQYF. The CDR3 nucleotides read TGTGCCAGCAGCCAAGGGAAGGGGGCCGAGCAGTACTTC.

This clonotype was recorded many times. The chain links TRBV29-1 to TRBJ2-5; perhaps TRBD1 as D (7 bases). With 4 bases removed from V and 5 bases from J, the gap between germline ends came to 11 bases. The CDR3 has 12 amino acids. Germline V gene lookup returns CDR1 SQVTM and CDR2 ANQGSEA. Here the CDR3 DNA reads TGCAGCGTTGCGTCAGGGGGGGAGACCCAGTACTTC. Its protein is CSVASGGETQYF.

This clonotype was seen repeatedly, ten times or more. The V and J genes are TRBV29-1 and TRBJ2-1; D uncertain. Trimming stripped 7 bases from V and 8 bases from J, with 9 bases between. The CDR3 length is 10 residues. Germline CDR1 SQVTM, CDR2 ANQGSEA. For the CDR3, the DNA is TGCAGCGCCGAGGATCATGAGCAGTTCTTC. This gives the protein CSAEDHEQFF.

This clonotype has ten or more counts. V gene TRBV20-1 combines with J gene TRBJ2-7; D is uncertain. The germline V gene encodes CDR1 DFQATT and CDR2 SNEGSKA (reference sequence). This CDR3 region has 12 residues. The V gene lost 3 bases and the J gene lost 0 bases, with 6 bases spanning the gap. CDR3 amino acids: CSASMDSYEQYF. CDR3 coding DNA: TGCAGTGCTAGTATGGACTCCTACGAGCAGTACTTC.

This clonotype has at least ten counts. The chain has TRBV7-8 and TRBJ1-1; no clear D. The CDR3 runs to 13 residues. Trimming left V 5 bases short and J 4 bases short, with 11 bases between. CDR1 and CDR2 (germline): SGHVS, FQNEAQ. The CDR3 nucleotides read TGTGCCAGCAGCCCTGAACCCAGCACTGAAGCTTTCTTT. It encodes CASSPEPSTEAFF.